Described below is a single T cell receptor beta chain sequence and its context. This record belongs to a study of monozygotic twins with inflammatory bowel disease. One blood sample of roughly 2.5 ml was taken from each donor. The study subjected TCRalpha and TCRbeta cDNA to two nested PCRs of about 17 and 10 cycles. TCRdb derives one entry per CDR3 protein from the 5' RACE reads, leaving out DNA. Listed are some 150,000 distinct CDR3 sequences; roughly 1.2% falls within the top ten. This CDR3 is built from 17 residues. In germline, CDR1 is SNHLY, CDR2 FYNNEI. The specimen was blood. The V call is TRBV2, the J call TRBJ2-2; without DNA, the TCRdb call of TRBD2 cannot be checked. The sequence came from a human donor with ulcerative colitis or Crohn's disease, or a healthy co-twin of an affected twin (not recorded which). The CDR3 here is CASSGSSGSPDTGELFF.